The T cell receptor (beta chain) under discussion was sequenced for a study of blood T cells in healthy people across ages. As for the study in general: Capture by template switching was about one barcoded beta molecule per two T cells.

A second PCR of roughly 7 to 11 cycles used a sample-barcoded 5' primer and a J-beta primer mix. MiXCR, applied by TCRdb to the 5' RACE reads, yields one record per CDR3 protein. Of 780,000 or so distinct CDR3 sequences listed, around 50% are singletons. Germline CDR1 and CDR2: MNHEY and SVGAGI. Trimming at V came to 7 bases and at J to 3 bases, leaving 11 bases not matched to a gene. The CDR3 has 16 amino acids. This clonotype showed up just a few times. The antigen is not known. The study's findings and limits: Per million T cells, TCR beta diversity dropped about linearly as age rose. TCR beta diversity tracked closely with naive T cell percentage.

A minimum of 6 micrograms of total RNA was extracted per sample. Sequenced input: blood. The receptor was isolated from a man aged 35 to 55 in good health. V and J are TRBV6-5 and TRBJ2-1, with 8 positions matching TRBD2. The CDR3 loop reads CASTPSGGTYYNEQFF. The DNA for the CDR3 is TGTGCCAGCACCCCGAGCGGGGGTACTTACTACAATGAGCAGTTCTTC.